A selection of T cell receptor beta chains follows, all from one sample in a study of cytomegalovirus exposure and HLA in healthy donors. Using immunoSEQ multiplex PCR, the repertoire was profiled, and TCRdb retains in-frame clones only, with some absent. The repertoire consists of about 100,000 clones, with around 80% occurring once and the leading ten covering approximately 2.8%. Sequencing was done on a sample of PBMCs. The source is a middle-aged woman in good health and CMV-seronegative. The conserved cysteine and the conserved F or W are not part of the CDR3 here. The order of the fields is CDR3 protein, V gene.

cdr3_aa: ASSSRQGGETQY
v_call: TRBV28

cdr3_aa: ASSPVVSSGNTIY
v_call: TRBV5-1

cdr3_aa: ASSLYGETQY
v_call: TRBV27

cdr3_aa: ASLPGGKNTEAF
v_call: TRBV11-2

cdr3_aa: ASKDGGTEAF
v_call: TRBV6-6

cdr3_aa: ASSIRQGSTDTQY
v_call: TRBV19

cdr3_aa: ASSSQGTTFGGRDNEQF
v_call: TRBV7-9

cdr3_aa: ASSTIGREGGGH
v_call: TRBV2

cdr3_aa: SALRGGNEQF
v_call: TRBV29-1

cdr3_aa: ASSSRGLGTEAF
v_call: TRBV5-4

cdr3_aa: ATSRGTGGAGDEQY
v_call: TRBV15